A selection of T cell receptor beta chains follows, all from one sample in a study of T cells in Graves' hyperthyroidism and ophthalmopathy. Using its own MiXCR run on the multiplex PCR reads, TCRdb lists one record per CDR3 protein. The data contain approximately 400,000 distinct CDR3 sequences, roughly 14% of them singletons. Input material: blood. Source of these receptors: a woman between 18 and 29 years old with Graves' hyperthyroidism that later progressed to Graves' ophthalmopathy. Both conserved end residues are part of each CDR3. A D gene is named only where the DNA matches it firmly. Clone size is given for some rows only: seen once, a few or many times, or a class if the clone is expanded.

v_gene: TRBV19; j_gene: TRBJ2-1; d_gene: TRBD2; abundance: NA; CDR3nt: TGTGCCAGTAGCACTAGCGGGCGCTATATTTCCTACAATGAGCAGTTCTTC; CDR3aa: CASSTSGRYISYNEQFF
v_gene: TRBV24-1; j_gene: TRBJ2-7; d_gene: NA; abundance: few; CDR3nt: TGTGCCACCAGTGATTCTCTGCGGTATGAGCAGTACTTC; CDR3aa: CATSDSLRYEQYF
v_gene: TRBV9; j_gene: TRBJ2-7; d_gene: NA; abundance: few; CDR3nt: TGTGCCAGCAGCTCCGAGGGAGGCAGGGGCCCCTACGAGCAGTACTTC; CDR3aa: CASSSEGGRGPYEQYF
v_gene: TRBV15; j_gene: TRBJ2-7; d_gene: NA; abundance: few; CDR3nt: TGTGCCACCAGCAGAGGCAGATCCTACGAGCAGTACTTC; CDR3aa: CATSRGRSYEQYF
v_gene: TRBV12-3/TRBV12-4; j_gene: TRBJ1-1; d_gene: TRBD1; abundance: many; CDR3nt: TGTGCCAGCAGTTTAGCATGGACAGGGATGCCGAACACTGAAGCTTTCTTT; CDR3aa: CASSLAWTGMPNTEAFF
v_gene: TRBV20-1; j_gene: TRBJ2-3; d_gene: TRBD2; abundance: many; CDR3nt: TGCAGTGCTCGGACTAGCGGACACACAGATACGCAGTATTTT; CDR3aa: CSARTSGHTDTQYF
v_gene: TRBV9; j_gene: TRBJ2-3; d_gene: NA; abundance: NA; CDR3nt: TGTGCCAGCAGCGACTCTAGCTCCCTTACGCAGTATTTT; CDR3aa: CASSDSSSLTQYF
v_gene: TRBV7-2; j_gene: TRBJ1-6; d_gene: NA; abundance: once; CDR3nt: TGTGCCAGCAGTTACAGGGAAGGATATTCACCCCTCCACTTT; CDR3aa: CASSYREGYSPLHF
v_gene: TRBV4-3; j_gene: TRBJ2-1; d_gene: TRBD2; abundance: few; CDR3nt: TGCGCCAGCAGCCAAGGCACGGGAGGGCCTTCCTTCTCCTACAATGAGCAGTTCTTC; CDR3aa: CASSQGTGGPSFSYNEQFF
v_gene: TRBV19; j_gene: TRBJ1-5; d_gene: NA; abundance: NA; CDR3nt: TGTGCCAGTATTAATAGCAATCAGCCCCAGCATTTT; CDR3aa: CASINSNQPQHF
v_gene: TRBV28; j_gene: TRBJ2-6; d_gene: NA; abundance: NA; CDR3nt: TGTGCCAGCAGTGACGAGTTAAATGGGGCCAACATCCTGACTTTC; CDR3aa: CASSDELNGANILTF
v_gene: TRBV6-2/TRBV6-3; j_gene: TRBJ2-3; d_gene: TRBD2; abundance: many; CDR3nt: TGTGCCAGCAGTTACTGGGGAACTAGCGGAGGGGGTCAAGATACGCAGTATTTT; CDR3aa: CASSYWGTSGGGQDTQYF
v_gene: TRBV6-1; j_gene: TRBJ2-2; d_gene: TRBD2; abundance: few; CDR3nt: TGTGCCAGCAGACACTTCGCGGGGGAGGGCGGGGAGCTGTTTTTT; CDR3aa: CASRHFAGEGGELFF
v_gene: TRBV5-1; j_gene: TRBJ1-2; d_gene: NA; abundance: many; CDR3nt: TGTGCCAGCAGTTTAGGACAGACCTATGGCTACACCTTC; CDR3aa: CASSLGQTYGYTF
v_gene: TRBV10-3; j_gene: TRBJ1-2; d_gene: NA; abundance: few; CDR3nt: TGTGCCACCCGAACCGAACGGGGGGAGATCTATGGCTACACCTTC; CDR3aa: CATRTERGEIYGYTF
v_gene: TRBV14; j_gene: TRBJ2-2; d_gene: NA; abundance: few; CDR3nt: TGTGCCAGCAGCCAAGGGGGAGAGTACACCGGGGAGCTGTTTTTT; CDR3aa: CASSQGGEYTGELFF
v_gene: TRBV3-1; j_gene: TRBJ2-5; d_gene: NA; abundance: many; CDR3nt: TGTGCCAGCAACGTAAGGGGGGAAGAGACCCAGTACTTC; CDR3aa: CASNVRGEETQYF
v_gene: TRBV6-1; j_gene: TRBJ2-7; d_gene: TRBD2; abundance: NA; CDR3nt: TGTGCCAGCAGTCCTGGACTAGTGGTGCACGAGCAGTACTTC; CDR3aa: CASSPGLVVHEQYF
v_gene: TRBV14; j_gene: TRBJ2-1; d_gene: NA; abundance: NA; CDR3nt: TGTGCCAGCAGCCAAGGACTACCAAACAATGAGCAGTTCTTC; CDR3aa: CASSQGLPNNEQFF
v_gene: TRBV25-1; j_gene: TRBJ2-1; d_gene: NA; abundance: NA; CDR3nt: TGTGCCAGCAGTGAATCCAATTCCGGAAAGAGCCCCTACAATGAGCAGTTCTTC; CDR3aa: CASSESNSGKSPYNEQFF
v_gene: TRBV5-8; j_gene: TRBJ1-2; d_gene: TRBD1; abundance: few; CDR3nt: TGTGCCAGCAGCCCGGCCATAGGGACAGGGGGCAACTATGGCTACACCTTC; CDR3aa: CASSPAIGTGGNYGYTF
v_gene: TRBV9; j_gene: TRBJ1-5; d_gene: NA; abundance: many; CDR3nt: TGTGCCAGCAGCGTAGAGGCAGATAGCAATCAGCCCCAGCATTTT; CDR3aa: CASSVEADSNQPQHF
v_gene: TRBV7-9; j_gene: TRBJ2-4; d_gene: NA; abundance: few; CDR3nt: TGTGCCAGCAGCATTAACAGGGCTGGAAACATTCAGTACTTC; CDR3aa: CASSINRAGNIQYF
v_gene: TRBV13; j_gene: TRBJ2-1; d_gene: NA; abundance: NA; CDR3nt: TGTGCCAGCAGCCTAAGTACAGGGTCCTACAATGAGCAGTTCTTC; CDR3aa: CASSLSTGSYNEQFF
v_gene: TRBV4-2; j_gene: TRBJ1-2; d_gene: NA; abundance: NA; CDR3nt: TGTGCCAGCAGCCAAGATCTGGGCAGGGTCTATGGCTACACCTTC; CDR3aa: CASSQDLGRVYGYTF
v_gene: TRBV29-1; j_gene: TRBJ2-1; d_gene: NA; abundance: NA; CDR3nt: TGCAGCGTTGCGGGCTCCTACAGTGAGCAGTTCTTC; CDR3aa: CSVAGSYSEQFF
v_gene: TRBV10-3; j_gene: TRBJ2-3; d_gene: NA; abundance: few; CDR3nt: TGTGCCACCGGAACCCGCACAGATACGCAGTATTTT; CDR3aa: CATGTRTDTQYF
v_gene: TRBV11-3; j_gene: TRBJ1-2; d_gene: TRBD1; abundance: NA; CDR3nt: TGTGCCAGCAGCTCTAAAAAGACAGGGAAGGCTAACTATGGCTACACCTTC; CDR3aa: CASSSKKTGKANYGYTF
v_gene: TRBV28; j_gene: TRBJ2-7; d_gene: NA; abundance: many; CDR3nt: TGTGCCAGCAGTTTACCAGGGGCGCTTACCTACGAGCAGTACTTC; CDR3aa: CASSLPGALTYEQYF
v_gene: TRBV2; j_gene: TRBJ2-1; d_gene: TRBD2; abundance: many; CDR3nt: TGTGCCACCCCCCGGGGCGGGACTAGCCACAATGAGCAGTTCTTC; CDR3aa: CATPRGGTSHNEQFF
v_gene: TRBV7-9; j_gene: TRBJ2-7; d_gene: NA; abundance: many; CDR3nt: TGTGCCAGCAGCTTAGTACAAGGGCGACCCTCCTACGAGCAGTACTTC; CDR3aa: CASSLVQGRPSYEQYF
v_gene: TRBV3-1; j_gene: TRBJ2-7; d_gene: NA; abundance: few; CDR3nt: TGTGCCAGCAGCCAAGAGATGAGAACGGGACACCTTTTATCCTACGAGCAGTACTTC; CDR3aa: CASSQEMRTGHLLSYEQYF
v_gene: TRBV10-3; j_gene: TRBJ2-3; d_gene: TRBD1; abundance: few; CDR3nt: TGTGCCACTACAGGGGGCGCAGATACGCAGTATTTT; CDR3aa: CATTGGADTQYF
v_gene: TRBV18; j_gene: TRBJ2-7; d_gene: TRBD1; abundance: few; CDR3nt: TGTGCCAGCTCACTCCAGACAGGGGCTGGCTACGAGCAGTACTTC; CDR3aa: CASSLQTGAGYEQYF
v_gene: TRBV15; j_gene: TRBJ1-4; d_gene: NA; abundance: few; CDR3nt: TGTGCCACCAGCATCGACCGTGCAACTAATGAAAAACTGTTTTTT; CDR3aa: CATSIDRATNEKLFF
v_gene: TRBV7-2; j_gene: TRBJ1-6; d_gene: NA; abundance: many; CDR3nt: TGTGCCAGCAGCTTCCGCGGGAGCTCCTATAATTCACCCCTCCACTTT; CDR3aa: CASSFRGSSYNSPLHF